A selection of T cell receptor beta chains follows, all from one sample in a study of blood T cell repertoires in COVID-19. Produced via immunoSEQ multiplex PCR; TCRdb's table is partial and in-frame only. This sample has approximately 130,000 clones, with roughly three quarters found just once. Sequenced input: peripheral blood. Receptors were obtained from a human donor in a cohort sampled during active COVID-19. Both conserved end residues are part of each CDR3. D genes are given only for firm matches. The listing skips clone size in some rows; elsewhere it reads once, few, many or a size class.

TRBJ1-6 | - | TRBV2 | - | TGTGCCAGCAGTGAAGCCGCACAGCAAAACTATAATTCACCCCTCCACTTT | CASSEAAQQNYNSPLHF
TRBJ1-3 | - | TRBV13 | once | TGTGCCAGCAGCTTTAATGGAAACACCATATATTTT | CASSFNGNTIYF
TRBJ2-5 | TRBD2 | TRBV18 | - | TGTGCCAGCTCATCCCCGGGAGGGGGAGAGACCCAGTACTTC | CASSSPGGGETQYF
TRBJ2-7 | - | TRBV30 | - | TGTGCCTGGAGAAGACTGGACACCTACGAGCAGTACTTC | CAWRRLDTYEQYF
TRBJ2-7 | TRBD2 | TRBV7-2 | - | TGTGCCAGCAGCCTAACGGGGCCGGGGCTAGCGGACTACGAGCAGTACTTC | CASSLTGPGLADYEQYF
TRBJ1-1 | TRBD1 | TRBV7-9 | - | TGTGCCAGCAGCTTAGCTACAGGGGCCTGGATTCCTGAAGCTTTCTTT | CASSLATGAWIPEAFF
TRBJ1-2 | - | TRBV12-3/TRBV12-4 | once | TGTGCCAGCAGTTTTGCGGGGACCTATGGCTACACCTTC | CASSFAGTYGYTF
TRBJ2-1 | TRBD2 | TRBV9 | - | TGTGCCAGCCCGACCTTTTGGAGGACTAGCGGGAGGTCATACTCAAACAATGAGCAGTTCTTC | CASPTFWRTSGRSYSNNEQFF
TRBJ2-7 | - | TRBV11-2 | - | TGTGCCAGCGCAGGGAACGAGCAGTACTTC | CASAGNEQYF
TRBJ2-7 | TRBD2 | TRBV13 | - | TGTGCCAGCAGAGAGGGACTAGACGGTTCCTACGAGCAGTACTTC | CASREGLDGSYEQYF
TRBJ2-7 | - | TRBV6-6 | - | TGTGCCAGCTTACGGGGGCAGCCGGGGGGCGAGCAGTACTTC | CASLRGQPGGEQYF
TRBJ2-7 | TRBD2 | TRBV28 | - | TGTGCCAGCAGCCTAGCTGCGGGGGATTACGAGCAGTACTTC | CASSLAAGDYEQYF
TRBJ2-7 | TRBD1 | TRBV19 | - | TGTGCCAGTAGTGCACCCGGGACAGGGTTCCACGAGCAGTACTTC | CASSAPGTGFHEQYF
TRBJ2-7 | TRBD2 | TRBV7-9 | - | TGTGCCAGCAGCCCGCGACTAGCGGGAAGCCTCTCCTACGAGCAGTACTTC | CASSPRLAGSLSYEQYF
TRBJ2-7 | TRBD2 | TRBV19 | - | TGTGCCAGTGGGAGCGGGAGCTCCTACGAGCAGTACTTC | CASGSGSSYEQYF
TRBJ2-2 | - | TRBV4-1 | - | TGCGCCAGCAGCCAAGGACCGAGACAGGTCGGGGAGCTGTTTTTT | CASSQGPRQVGELFF